Given below is one T cell receptor (beta chain) in context. The entry originates in a study of CD8+ T cells in alopecia areata. The CDR3 is 14 amino acids. Germline trimming cut 6 bases from V and 4 bases from J; bases unmatched to any gene: 8. CDR1 and CDR2 (germline): MDHEN, SYDVKM. Sequencing templates came from extracted RNA that was reverse transcribed into cDNA. TCRdb's table, derived via immunoSEQ multiplex PCR, lists solely in-frame clones and lacks some. The sample yields roughly 100,000 clones, 50% to 75% seen once. Regarding treatment: oral pan-JAK inhibitor, 5-10 mg twice daily. This clonotype was sampled from a human donor with alopecia areata. Sequencing used CD8+ T cells sorted from blood, obtained at week 4, from a patient treated with tofacitinib. This chain joins TRBV28 and TRBJ1-1; 7 nucleotides align to TRBD1. This chain's CDR3 is CASRRQGWGTEAFF. In DNA, the CDR3 is TGTGCCAGCAGAAGACAGGGATGGGGCACTGAAGCTTTCTTT. Full variable domain (missing parts from reference TRBV28 and TRBJ1-1): DVKVTQSSRYLVKRTGEKVFLECVQDMDHENMFWYRQDPGLGLRLIYFSYDVKMKEKGDIPEGYSVSREKKERFSLILESASTNQTSMYLCASRRQGWGTEAFFGQGTRLTVV.